The 29 T cell receptor beta chains reported below all come from one sample, sequenced in a study of blood T cells in healthy people across ages. A second PCR, run for about 6 to 11 cycles, used a sample-barcoded 5' primer plus a J-beta primer mix. TCRdb re-derived calls from the 5' RACE reads in MiXCR, one entry per CDR3 protein. Here the sample spans 600,000 to 900,000 distinct CDR3 sequences, about 26% being singletons. The data also belong to a second study, concerning T cells of mothers and their children.

Sequenced: blood. All receptors come from a boy younger than 18 in good health.

This clonotype was seen a few times. The gene calls are TRBV20-1 and TRBJ1-1; tentative D call: TRBD1 (5 bases). This CDR3 contains 15 residues. Between the trimmed V and J ends, which lost 5 bases and 5 bases, there was a span of 21 bases. Germline CDR1 reads DFQATT; CDR2 reads SNEGSKA (reference sequence). This CDR3 is CSASSQAWARTEAFF. CDR3 nucleotides: TGCAGTGCTTCCTCACAGGCCTGGGCGCGGACTGAAGCTTTCTTT.

This clonotype was counted only a few times. This chain joins TRBV7-2 and TRBJ2-2; possibly TRBD2 for D (7 bases). The CDR3 covers 16 residues. V gave up 5 bases and J gave up 5 bases, with 18 bases separating them. Germline loops: CDR1 SGHTA, CDR2 FQGNSA. CDR3 sequence: CASSPWGGEGTGELFF. The CDR3 nucleotides are TGTGCCAGCAGCCCGTGGGGGGGCGAAGGGACCGGGGAGCTGTTTTTT.

The V gene is TRBV6-6, the J gene TRBJ2-5; D uncertain. Trimming removed 1 base from V and 1 base from J, with 7 bases in between. The CDR3 totals 14 residues. Germline CDR1 MNHNY, CDR2 SVGAGI (reference sequence). The CDR3, as DNA: TGTGCCAGCAGTTACTTCAAGGGCCAAGAGACCCAGTACTTC. Residues: CASSYFKGQETQYF.

This clonotype was counted only a few times. The CDR3 DNA reads as TGTGCCATCCAAAAGACGGCTGACTCTGGGGCCAACGTCCTGACTTTC. Protein sequence: CAIQKTADSGANVLTF. The gene calls are TRBV10-3 and TRBJ2-6; no clear D. Germline CDR1 and CDR2: ENHRY and SYGVKD. The germline V and J ends were trimmed by 8 bases and 0 bases, with 14 bases remaining between them. This CDR3 has 16 amino acids.

CDR3 sequence: CSATRQGEKLFF. The CDR3 nucleotides are TGCAGTGCTACCAGACAGGGAGAAAAACTGTTTTTT. The gene calls are TRBV20-1 and TRBJ1-4; 7 nucleotides line up with TRBD1. With 4 bases clipped from V and 8 bases from J, the junction kept 4 bases outside the gene matches. The germline CDR1 and CDR2 sequences are DFQATT and SNEGSKA (reference sequence). The CDR3 totals 12 residues.

This clonotype turned up a few times. Here the CDR3 DNA reads TGTGCCGTCGGGACTAGCGGGGGGGCCGCCTACAATGAGCAGTTCTTC. Its translation is CAVGTSGGAAYNEQFF. The chain carries TRBV2 and TRBJ2-1, with TRBD2 matching 16 bases. Losses at the gene ends were 11 bases for V and 2 bases for J; bases not matched to a gene: 6. The CDR3 is made up of 16 amino acids. Germline lookup yields CDR1 SNHLY and CDR2 FYNNEI.

This chain connects TRBV4-2 to TRBJ1-5; D is perhaps TRBD1 (6 bases). The CDR3 runs to 15 residues. CDR1 and CDR2 from the germline V gene are LGHNA and YNFKEQ. The V end was cut by 0 bases, the J end by 9 bases, with 15 bases between. The CDR3 reads CASSQDTGGERPQHF. In DNA form, the CDR3 reads TGTGCCAGCAGCCAAGATACCGGGGGCGAACGGCCCCAGCATTTT.

This clonotype was counted between two and nine times. The rearrangement uses TRBV29-1 and TRBJ2-1; possibly TRBD2 for D (6 bases). The J call may be faulty, since TRBJ2-7 better matches the DNA end. Germline V gene lookup returns CDR1 SQVTM and CDR2 ANQGSEA. The CDR3 covers 13 residues. CDR3 loop: CSVEEGVRGEQYF. As DNA, the CDR3 is TGCAGCGTTGAAGAAGGAGTTCGGGGGGAGCAGTACTTC.

The chain uses TRBV12-3 or TRBV12-4 and TRBJ2-1; 10 nucleotides line up with TRBD2. The CDR3 consists of 14 residues. V trimming: 6 bases; J trimming: 10 bases; junction bases outside the gene matches: 9. The CDR3 sequence: CASRAGGRVWEQFF. CDR3 bases: TGTGCCAGCAGAGCGGGGGGGCGGGTCTGGGAGCAGTTCTTC.

At least ten counts were recorded for this clonotype. The genes are TRBV9 and TRBJ1-6; D perhaps matches TRBD1 (6 bases). CDR1 is SGDLS and CDR2 is YYNGEE in the germline V gene. This CDR3 contains 14 residues. Trimming removed 4 bases from V and 7 bases from J, with 12 bases in between. CDR3 sequence: CASSPRDTNSPLHF. The CDR3 bases are TGTGCCAGCAGCCCCCGGGACACCAATTCACCCCTCCACTTT.

The chain recombines TRBV9 with TRBJ1-4; D is ambiguous. Germline V gene data show CDR1 as SGDLS and CDR2 as YYNGEE. Trimming removed 2 bases from V and 8 bases from J, with 13 bases in between. There are 14 residues in the CDR3. Here the CDR3 DNA reads TGTGCCAGCAGCGTCGCCCCCAAGAACGAAAAACTGTTTTTT. As protein: CASSVAPKNEKLFF.

The V call is TRBV19, the J call TRBJ2-1; tentatively, D is TRBD1 (5 bases). The CDR3 runs to 15 residues. Germline V gene data show CDR1 as LNHDA and CDR2 as SQIVND (reference sequence). V lost 6 bases and J lost 1, with 13 bases in between. The CDR3 DNA follows: TGTGCCAGTAGATCGGCAGGGTCATCCTACAATGAGCAGTTCTTC. This codes for CASRSAGSSYNEQFF. The variable domain in full, completed from reference TRBV19 and TRBJ2-1, reads DGGITQSPKYLFRKEGQNVTLSCEQNLNHDAMYWYRQDPGQGLRLIYYSQIVNDFQKGDIAEGYSVSREKKESFPLTVTSAQKNPTAFYLCASRSAGSSYNEQFFGPGTRLTVL.

The J gene is TRBJ1-6, the V gene TRBV2; the D gene is possibly TRBD1 (5 bases). Germline CDR1 and CDR2: SNHLY and FYNNEI. Trimming pared 3 bases from V and 10 bases from J, leaving 13 bases between. This CDR3 spans 14 amino acids. The CDR3 DNA reads TGTGCCAGCAGTGAGTCGGGGGTGCGATCACCCCTCCACTTT. Translating gives CASSESGVRSPLHF.

The chain couples TRBV6-6 to TRBJ1-2, with 7 bases aligning to TRBD1. The V gene end was trimmed by 1 base and the J gene end by 7 bases; junction bases not matched to a gene: 12. CDR3 length: 16 amino acids. Germline values: CDR1 MNHNY, CDR2 SVGAGI (reference sequence). The CDR3 DNA reads TGTGCCAGCAGTTACTTCCTTGACAGGGCGCAGGGTGGCTACACCTTC. Its protein product is CASSYFLDRAQGGYTF.

V and J are TRBV20-1 and TRBJ2-1, with a weak D call TRBD2 (6 bases). The germline V gene encodes CDR1 DFQATT and CDR2 SNEGSKA (reference sequence). The CDR3 is 15 residues long. The V gene lost 5 bases and the J gene lost 3 bases, with 17 bases spanning the gap. The CDR3 loop is CSAPGTGEGYNEQFF. DNA for the CDR3: TGCAGTGCTCCAGGTACGGGAGAGGGCTACAATGAGCAGTTCTTC.

V gene TRBV9 combines with J gene TRBJ1-3, with D possibly being TRBD1 (6 bases). Trimming pared 4 bases from V and 4 bases from J, leaving 18 bases between. There are 16 residues in the CDR3. The V gene's germline CDR1 is SGDLS and CDR2 YYNGEE. The CDR3 reads CASSPWGGAPGNTIYF. CDR3 coding DNA: TGTGCCAGCAGCCCGTGGGGGGGGGCGCCGGGAAACACCATATATTTT. The full variable domain, in which reference TRBV9 and TRBJ1-3 provide the parts outside the CDR3, is DSGVTQTPKHLITATGQRVTLRCSPRSGDLSVYWYQQSLDQGLQFLIQYYNGEERAKGNILERFSAQQFPDLHSELNLSSLELGDSALYFCASSPWGGAPGNTIYFGEGSWLTVV.

The sample holds a few counts of this clonotype. V and J are TRBV7-2 and TRBJ2-2; 14 bases line up with TRBD2. The CDR3 is 17 residues long. V lost 5 bases, J lost 6 bases, and 8 bases stayed unmatched. Germline V CDR1 and CDR2: SGHTA, FQGNSA. CDR3 coding DNA: TGTGCCAGCAGCGGAAGACTAGCGGGGGGGCCCCCCGGGGAGCTGTTTTTT. Encoded protein: CASSGRLAGGPPGELFF.

The chain uses TRBV6-1 and TRBJ2-5, with a weak D call TRBD1 (6 bases). The J call could be wrong; TRBJ2-1 is a better fit for the DNA end. CDR1 and CDR2 (germline): MNHNS, SASEGT. The CDR3 has 12 amino acids. As DNA, the CDR3 is TGTGCCAGCTCCAGGGGCAACAATGAGCAGTTCTTC. Translating it yields CASSRGNNEQFF.

This clonotype was seen a few times. The chain uses TRBV7-9 and TRBJ2-5; the D gene is possibly TRBD2 (7 bases). The J call may not be correct, given that the DNA end is closer to TRBJ2-1. This CDR3 region has 15 residues. CDR1 and CDR2 (germline): SEHNR, FQNEAQ (reference sequence). For the CDR3, the DNA is TGTGCCAGCAGCGCCGAAGGGAGGGGGGCCAATGAGCAGTTCTTC. Translated, it gives CASSAEGRGANEQFF.

The CDR3 protein is CSANQRGLRDIQYF. The CDR3 coding sequence is TGCAGTGCTAACCAGCGAGGGCTGAGAGACATTCAGTACTTC. V usage is TRBV20-1 and J usage is TRBJ2-4; the D gene is possibly TRBD2 (5 bases). V was cut by 4 bases and J by 8 bases, with 18 bases left in between. The length of the CDR3 is 14 residues. Germline loops: CDR1 DFQATT, CDR2 SNEGSKA (reference sequence).

The rearrangement links TRBV5-1 to TRBJ2-1; D is ambiguous. This CDR3 is built from 18 residues. From germline, CDR1 is SGHRS and CDR2 YFSETQ. Trimming took 5 bases from V and 5 from J, leaving 26 bases between them. The CDR3 loop is CASSTRTVTFKYDNEQFF. The CDR3 nucleotides read TGCGCCAGCAGTACTCGGACCGTGACTTTCAAATATGACAATGAGCAGTTCTTC. The whole variable domain, remainder taken from reference TRBV5-1 and TRBJ2-1, is KAGVTQTPRYLIKTRGQQVTLSCSPISGHRSVSWYQQTPGQGLQFLFEYFSETQRNKGNFPGRFSGRQFSNSRSEMNVSTLELGDSALYLCASSTRTVTFKYDNEQFFGPGTRLTVL.

The J gene is TRBJ2-1, the V gene TRBV16; TRBD1 agrees at 10 bases. This CDR3 has 16 residues. CDR1 and CDR2 (germline): KGHSY, FQNENV. V shed 4 bases and J 5 bases; nucleotides not matched to a gene: 8. CDR3 sequence (DNA): TGTGCCAGCAGCCCGAGACAGGGGGCGTGGGACAATGAGCAGTTCTTC. Translated, it gives CASSPRQGAWDNEQFF.

This clonotype was seen only a few times. The V gene is TRBV20-1, the J gene TRBJ2-7; 9 nucleotides match TRBD1. V gave up 6 bases and J gave up 0 bases; unmatched junction bases: 12. CDR3 length: 16 residues. Germline values: CDR1 DFQATT, CDR2 SNEGSKA (reference sequence). CDR3 coding DNA: TGCAGTGCAGCGACAGGGGGGGACTTAAACTCCTACGAGCAGTACTTC. Translating it yields CSAATGGDLNSYEQYF.

This clonotype was found a few times. V usage is TRBV29-1 and J usage is TRBJ1-2, with TRBD1 identical over 9 bases. V dropped 6 bases and J dropped 2; count of bases not matched to a gene: 7. CDR1 and CDR2 from the germline V gene are SQVTM and ANQGSEA. This CDR3 is 14 amino acids long. The CDR3: CSVPGQGKNYGYTF. CDR3 sequence (DNA): TGCAGCGTCCCAGGACAGGGGAAGAACTATGGCTACACCTTC.

This clonotype appeared many times. The chain is built from TRBV5-1 and TRBJ2-5; 7 nucleotides match TRBD1. V lost 6 bases and J lost 2; bases outside the gene matches: 7. Germline lookup yields CDR1 SGHRS and CDR2 YFSETQ. The CDR3 totals 14 residues. The CDR3 loop is CASNLFRGQETQYF. In DNA, the CDR3 is TGCGCCAGCAACCTTTTCAGGGGGCAAGAGACCCAGTACTTC. The complete variable domain, with remaining parts taken from reference TRBV5-1 and TRBJ2-5, reads KAGVTQTPRYLIKTRGQQVTLSCSPISGHRSVSWYQQTPGQGLQFLFEYFSETQRNKGNFPGRFSGRQFSNSRSEMNVSTLELGDSALYLCASNLFRGQETQYFGPGTRLLVL.

This clonotype appeared once. The V call is TRBV7-2, the J call TRBJ2-4; tentative D call: TRBD1 (5 bases). Trimming stripped 6 bases from V and 4 bases from J, with 16 bases between. Germline CDR1 reads SGHTA; CDR2 reads FQGNSA. This CDR3 has 15 residues. This CDR3 reads CASSPHDSEKNIQYF. In DNA form, the CDR3 reads TGTGCCAGCAGTCCTCATGACAGCGAAAAAAACATTCAGTACTTC.

The chain combines TRBV12-3 or TRBV12-4 with TRBJ2-5; D possibly corresponds to TRBD2 (5 bases). Judging by the DNA end, TRBJ2-7 fits better; the J call may be wrong. This CDR3 has 14 amino acids. CDR3 amino acids: CASSLMPRDYEQYF. In DNA form, the CDR3 reads TGTGCCAGCAGTTTAATGCCCCGGGACTACGAGCAGTACTTC.

About this clonotype itself: One end of the junction fails to match germline, which may point to a read error. The V call is TRBV20-1, the J call TRBJ1-4, with D uncertain. The CDR3 is 14 residues long. The germline V gene has CDR1 DFQATT and CDR2 SNEGSKA (reference sequence). CDR3 sequence (DNA): TGTAGTGCTAGACCCACGAGCGGGAATGAAGAACTGTTTTTT. Protein sequence: CSARPTSGNEELFF.

The chain links TRBV7-3 to TRBJ2-1; D might be TRBD1 (7 bases). CDR1 is SGHTA, CDR2 FQGTGA, per germline. The CDR3 totals 16 residues. Trimming shortened V by 3 bases and J by 7 bases, and 19 bases separated the two germline ends. CDR3 in DNA: TGTGCCAGCAGCTTGTATGCATTGACAGGGAGGAATGAGCAGTTCTTC. Translation gives CASSLYALTGRNEQFF.